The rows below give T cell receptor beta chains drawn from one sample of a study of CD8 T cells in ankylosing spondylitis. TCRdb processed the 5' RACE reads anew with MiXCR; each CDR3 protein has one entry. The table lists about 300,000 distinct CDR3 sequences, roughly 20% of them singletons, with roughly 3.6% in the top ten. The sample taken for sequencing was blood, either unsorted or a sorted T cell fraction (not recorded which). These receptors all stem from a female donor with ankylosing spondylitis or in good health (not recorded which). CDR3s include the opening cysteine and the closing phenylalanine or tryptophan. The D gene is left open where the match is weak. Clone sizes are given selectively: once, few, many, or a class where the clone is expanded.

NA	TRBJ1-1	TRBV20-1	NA	TGCAGTGCTCTCTCCCCTTTTGGGACTGAAGCTTTCTTT	CSALSPFGTEAFF
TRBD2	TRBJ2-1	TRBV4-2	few	TGTGCCAGCAGCCAAGTCCCGGGACTAGCGGGAGGGGGGGGCTCCTACAATGAGCAGTTCTTC	CASSQVPGLAGGGGSYNEQFF
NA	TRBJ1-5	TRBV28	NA	TGTGCCAGCAGTTTTCCTGGGCAGGGGTTGAGGTTCAATCAGCCCCAGCATTTT	CASSFPGQGLRFNQPQHF
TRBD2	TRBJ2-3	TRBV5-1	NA	TGCGCCAGCAGCTTTTCTCCGGGACTAGCGAGCACAGATACGCAGTATTTT	CASSFSPGLASTDTQYF
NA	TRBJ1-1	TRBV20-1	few	TGCAGTGCCCTCCAACATGGGAACACTGAAGCTTTCTTT	CSALQHGNTEAFF
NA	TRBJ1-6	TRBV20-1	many	TGCAGTGCCTCCAACTCTAATTCACCCCTCCACTTT	CSASNSNSPLHF
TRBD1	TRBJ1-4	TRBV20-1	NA	TGCAGTGCTCCCCAGGGGGCGGAAAATGAAAAACTGTTTTTT	CSAPQGAENEKLFF
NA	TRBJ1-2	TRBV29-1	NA	TGCAGCGTTGAAATAACGGCCGGATACTATGGCTACACCTTC	CSVEITAGYYGYTF
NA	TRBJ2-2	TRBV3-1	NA	TGTGCCAGCAGCGCACTAGCAGCCACCGGGGAGCTGTTTTTT	CASSALAATGELFF
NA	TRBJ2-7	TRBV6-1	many	TGTGCCAGCAGTGTGAGCTACGAGCAGTACTTC	CASSVSYEQYF
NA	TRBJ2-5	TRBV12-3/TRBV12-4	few	TGTGCCAGCAGTTCAACCCGAGGTAGAGCAGAGACCCAGTACTTC	CASSSTRGRAETQYF
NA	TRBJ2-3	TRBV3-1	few	TGTGCCAGCAGCCCCCGACTTACAGATACGCAGTATTTT	CASSPRLTDTQYF
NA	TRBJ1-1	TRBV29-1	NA	TGCAGCGTAACGAGGGGGGGGATGGCCACTGAAGCTTTCTTT	CSVTRGGMATEAFF
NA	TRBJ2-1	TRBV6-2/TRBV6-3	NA	TGTGCCAGCAGCCCCCCTCGACAGGGGATTAGCGGGACCGGCCGTTTGGATGAGCAGTTCTTC	CASSPPRQGISGTGRLDEQFF
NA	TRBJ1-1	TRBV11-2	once	TGTGCCAGCAGCTTAGATCGGGGGGTGAACACTGAAGCTTTCTTT	CASSLDRGVNTEAFF
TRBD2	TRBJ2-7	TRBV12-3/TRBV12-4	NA	TGTGCCAGCAGACTAGCGGGAGGCCGAGGCGAGCAGTACTTC	CASRLAGGRGEQYF
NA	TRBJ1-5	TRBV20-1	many	TGCAGTGCTAGAAACTTCCTCGGACGGGATCAGCCCCAGCATTTT	CSARNFLGRDQPQHF
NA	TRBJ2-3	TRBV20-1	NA	TGCAGTGCTGCCCAGACACGAGATACGCAGTATTTT	CSAAQTRDTQYF
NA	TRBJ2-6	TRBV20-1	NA	TGCAGTGTAGAGACTCCTACCTCTGGGGCCAACGTCCTGACTTTC	CSVETPTSGANVLTF
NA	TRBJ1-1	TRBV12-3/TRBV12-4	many	TGTGCCAGCAGTTTTAGGGGGGGGGACACTGAAGCTTTCTTT	CASSFRGGDTEAFF
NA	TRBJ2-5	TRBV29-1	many	TGCAGCGTTGGATCGGCACTCCAAGAGACCCAGTACTTC	CSVGSALQETQYF
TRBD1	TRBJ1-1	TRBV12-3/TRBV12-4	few	TGTGCCAGCAGTTTGGGGCTCAGACGGCAGGGGGCGGCGGCTTTCTTT	CASSLGLRRQGAAAFF
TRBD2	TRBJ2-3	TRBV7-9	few	TGTGCCAGCAGCTTGACTAGCGGGAAGACAGATACGCAGTATTTT	CASSLTSGKTDTQYF
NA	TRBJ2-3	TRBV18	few	TGTGCCAGCTCACCTAATCGACTGGGCGGGGAGAGCACAGATACGCAGTATTTT	CASSPNRLGGESTDTQYF
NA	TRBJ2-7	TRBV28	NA	TGTGCCAGCAGTGCCGGGACACCCGGTCCCTACGAGCAGTACTTC	CASSAGTPGPYEQYF
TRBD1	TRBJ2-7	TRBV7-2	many	TGTGCCAGCAGCCCCCGGACAGGGGGGACCTACGAGCAGTACTTC	CASSPRTGGTYEQYF
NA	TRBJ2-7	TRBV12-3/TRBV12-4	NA	TGTGCCAGCAGAGAAGCGACAGGCGAGCAGTACTTC	CASREATGEQYF
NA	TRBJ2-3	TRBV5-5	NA	TGTGCCAGCAGCTTGGAATGGCTTCTGAACACAGATACGCAGTATTTT	CASSLEWLLNTDTQYF
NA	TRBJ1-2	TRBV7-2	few	TGTGCCAGCAGCCCCCAGGCTGGGGAAATCTATGGCTACACCTTC	CASSPQAGEIYGYTF
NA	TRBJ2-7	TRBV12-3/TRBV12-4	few	TGTGCCAGCAGTACCTACAGGGAAAGCGAGCAGTACTTC	CASSTYRESEQYF
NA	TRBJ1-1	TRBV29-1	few	TGCAGCTTTCAATTAACTGAAGCTTTCTTT	CSFQLTEAFF
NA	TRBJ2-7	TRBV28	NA	TGTGCCAGCAGGGAGGGTACGAACGTTGAGGAGTACTTC	CASREGTNVEEYF
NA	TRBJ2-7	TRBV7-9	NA	TGTGCCAGCAGCTCCCGGGTAGCAACCAGCTACGAGCAGTACTTC	CASSSRVATSYEQYF
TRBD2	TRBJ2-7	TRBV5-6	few	TGTGCCAGCAGCGGGCTCGGGGGGGAGCAGTACTTC	CASSGLGGEQYF
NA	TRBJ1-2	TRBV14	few	TGTGCCAGCAGCCTTGGGAGGTATGGCTACACCTTC	CASSLGRYGYTF
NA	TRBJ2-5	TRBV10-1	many	TGCGCCAGCAGTGAGAGGACAAACCAAGAGACCCAGTACTTC	CASSERTNQETQYF
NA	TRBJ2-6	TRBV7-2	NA	TGTGCCAGCAGCTTAAAGGCATCCAACACTGGGGCCAACGTCCTGACTTTC	CASSLKASNTGANVLTF
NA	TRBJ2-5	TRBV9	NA	TGTGCCAGCACCTTCGGGACCCTGAGAGAAGAGACCCAGTACTTC	CASTFGTLREETQYF
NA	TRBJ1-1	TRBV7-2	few	TGTGCCAGCAGCCGCCCTCCGTCCGGGGGTAGCACTGAAGCTTTCTTT	CASSRPPSGGSTEAFF
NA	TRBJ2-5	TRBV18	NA	TGTGCCAGCTCACCTACAGCTCCGCAAGGTCGGGAGACCCAGTACTTC	CASSPTAPQGRETQYF
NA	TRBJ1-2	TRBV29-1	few	TGCAGCGTTGCGCCTCGGGGGGCGACCTATGGCTACACCTTC	CSVAPRGATYGYTF